The 32 T cell receptor beta chains reported below all come from one sample, sequenced in a study of blood T cell repertoires in COVID-19 (dated by TCRdb to 2018 to 2021). The library was prepared using the immunoSEQ multiplex PCR assay. In its TCRdb copy, this immuneACCESS table keeps in-frame sequences only and misses some clones. Where compared with another copy, unresolved V genes explain less than half of these, and the others have no known cause. The sample records roughly 140,000 clones, approximately 90% of which are singletons. Approximately 3% of the sample rests with the top ten. The sequencing input was peripheral blood. The receptors were sampled from a woman aged 55-69 years with active COVID-19.

The CDR3 DNA reads TGTGCCAGCAGTTTTCTCGGGACAGGAGTACCTGAAGCTTTCTTT. Residues: CASSFLGTGVPEAFF. This rearrangement joins TRBV28 to TRBJ1-1; 8 bases fit TRBD1. The trim removed 3 bases at V and 6 bases at J, leaving 9 bases unmatched. This CDR3 has 15 residues. Germline-derived CDR1 and CDR2 are MDHEN and SYDVKM.

The chain couples TRBV18 to TRBJ2-5; 9 bases match TRBD2. This CDR3 is 14 amino acids long. The germline CDR1 and CDR2 sequences are KGHSH and LQKENI. V gave up 5 bases and J gave up 5 bases; unmatched junction bases: 6. CDR3 amino acids: CASSYGTSIETQYF. CDR3 nucleotides: TGTGCCAGCTCATACGGGACTAGCATCGAGACCCAGTACTTC. Full variable domain (remainder filled in from reference TRBV18 and TRBJ2-5): NAGVMQNPRHLVRRRGQEARLRCSPMKGHSHVYWYRQLPEEGLKFMVYLQKENIIDESGMPKERFSAEFPKEGPSILRIQQVVRGDSAAYFCASSYGTSIETQYFGPGTRLLVL.

The chain has TRBV28 and TRBJ2-1, with D unresolved. CDR1 is MDHEN, CDR2 SYDVKM, per germline. This CDR3 spans 12 amino acids. Trimming cost V 4 bases and J 9 bases, with 10 bases left between them. The CDR3 is CASSSPTSEQFF. CDR3 DNA: TGTGCCAGCAGTTCCCCCACATCTGAGCAGTTCTTC.

This chain links TRBV7-9 with TRBJ2-1; weak D call: TRBD1 (7 bases). In germline, CDR1 is SEHNR, CDR2 FQNEAQ (reference sequence). CDR3 length: 15 amino acids. V was pared by 5 bases and J by 6 bases, with 17 bases between. CDR3 coding DNA: TGTGCCAGCAGCCCACGACAGGGACTCGCCAATGAGCAGTTCTTC. It translates to CASSPRQGLANEQFF.

The chain uses TRBV18 and TRBJ2-3; TRBD2 agrees at 9 bases. Germline values: CDR1 KGHSH, CDR2 LQKENI. This CDR3 has 15 amino acids. After removal of 3 bases from V and 6 bases from J, the junction contained 7 bases not matched to a gene. The CDR3 reads CASSPASGKGDTQYF. The CDR3, as DNA: TGTGCCAGCTCACCGGCTAGCGGGAAAGGGGATACGCAGTATTTT. The full variable domain, its missing parts supplied by reference TRBV18 and TRBJ2-3, is NAGVMQNPRHLVRRRGQEARLRCSPMKGHSHVYWYRQLPEEGLKFMVYLQKENIIDESGMPKERFSAEFPKEGPSILRIQQVVRGDSAAYFCASSPASGKGDTQYFGPGTRLTVL.

J is TRBJ2-3 and V is TRBV7-9; 7 positions agree with TRBD1. Germline V CDR1 and CDR2: SEHNR, FQNEAQ (reference sequence). V lost 5 bases and J lost 1; bases outside the gene matches: 12. This CDR3 region has 17 residues. The CDR3 DNA reads TGTGCCAGCAGCCTCAGGCCGACAGGGTCCCGCACAGATACGCAGTATTTT. Its translation is CASSLRPTGSRTDTQYF.

The rearrangement uses TRBV19 and TRBJ2-2; D is possibly TRBD2 (5 bases). This CDR3 has 15 residues. Looked up from germline, CDR1 is LNHDA and CDR2 is SQIVND (reference sequence). Trimming removed 5 bases from V and 4 bases from J, with 14 bases in between. The CDR3 loop reads CASSSRARGTGELFF. CDR3 bases: TGTGCCAGTAGTTCGCGGGCTCGGGGCACCGGGGAGCTGTTTTTT.

The genes are TRBV7-2 and TRBJ1-1; 10 bases agree with TRBD1. The junction had 7 bases not matched to a gene; V was cut back by 6 bases and J by 0 bases. This CDR3 contains 16 residues. CDR1 and CDR2 (germline): SGHTA, FQGNSA. In DNA form, the CDR3 reads TGTGCCAGCAGACAAGGACAGGGGGGCCTGAACACTGAAGCTTTCTTT. Encoded protein: CASRQGQGGLNTEAFF.

The chain combines TRBV5-6 with TRBJ2-3; tentative D call: TRBD2 (5 bases). This CDR3 comprises 15 residues. V gave up 2 bases and J gave up 6 bases, with 16 bases separating them. Germline V gives CDR1 SGHDT, CDR2 YYEEEE. The CDR3 DNA reads as TGTGCCAGCAGCTTCCGGGAAACCCCTTGGGATACGCAGTATTTT. This codes for CASSFRETPWDTQYF.

V is TRBV5-6 and J is TRBJ1-4, with 7 bases lining up with TRBD1. The length of the CDR3 is 16 residues. CDR1 is SGHDT and CDR2 is YYEEEE in the germline V gene. V gave up 3 bases and J gave up 0 bases; unmatched junction bases: 5. The CDR3 is CASSWTGRATNEKLFF. DNA for the CDR3: TGTGCCAGCAGCTGGACAGGCCGAGCAACTAATGAAAAACTGTTTTTT.

A single count supports this clone. The rearrangement joins TRBV29-1 to TRBJ1-1; 8 bases fit TRBD1. V lost 6 bases to trimming and J lost 3 bases; unmatched junction nucleotides: 9. In germline, CDR1 is SQVTM, CDR2 ANQGSEA. CDR3 length equals 14 residues. The CDR3 spells CSVPGTGGYTEAFF. CDR3 DNA sequence: TGCAGCGTACCCGGGACAGGAGGATACACTGAAGCTTTCTTT.

This sequence joins TRBV11-2 and TRBJ2-5, with D possibly TRBD2 on 5 matching bases. Trimming cost V 2 bases and J 5 bases, with 15 bases left between them. The CDR3 runs to 15 residues. Germline lookup yields CDR1 SGHAT and CDR2 FQNNGV. DNA for the CDR3: TGTGCCAGCAGCTTACTCGGCGGTACGGGGGAGACCCAGTACTTC. Protein sequence: CASSLLGGTGETQYF. Filled out from reference TRBV11-2 and TRBJ2-5, the complete variable domain reads EAGVAQSPRYKIIEKRQSVAFWCNPISGHATLYWYQQILGQGPKLLIQFQNNGVVDDSQLPKDRFSAERLKGVDSTLKIQPAKLEDSAVYLCASSLLGGTGETQYFGPGTRLLVL.

The chain links TRBV11-2 to TRBJ2-1, with 9 bases matching TRBD2. CDR1 is SGHAT, CDR2 FQNNGV, per germline. There are 15 residues in the CDR3. The V segment lost 5 bases and the J segment 5 bases; nucleotides outside the gene matches: 7. The CDR3 DNA reads TGTGCCAGCAGCCTTAGCGGGAGCAACCACAATGAGCAGTTCTTC. Protein sequence: CASSLSGSNHNEQFF. Full variable domain (missing parts from reference TRBV11-2 and TRBJ2-1): EAGVAQSPRYKIIEKRQSVAFWCNPISGHATLYWYQQILGQGPKLLIQFQNNGVVDDSQLPKDRFSAERLKGVDSTLKIQPAKLEDSAVYLCASSLSGSNHNEQFFGPGTRLTVL.

V gene TRBV9 combines with J gene TRBJ1-2; 8 bases are a match to TRBD1. V was clipped by 0 bases and J by 6 bases; unmatched bases: 7. Germline-derived CDR1 and CDR2 are SGDLS and YYNGEE. The CDR3 runs to 15 residues. CDR3: CASSVGAGQGDGYTF. CDR3 DNA sequence: TGTGCCAGCAGCGTAGGTGCCGGACAGGGCGATGGCTACACCTTC.

V usage is TRBV6-5 and J usage is TRBJ1-4; TRBD1 might be the D (5 bases). In germline, CDR1 is MNHEY, CDR2 SVGAGI. Trimming stripped 0 bases from V and 2 bases from J, with 7 bases between. The length of the CDR3 is 15 residues. The CDR3 spells CASSYSQGTNEKLFF. The CDR3, as DNA: TGTGCCAGCAGTTACTCGCAGGGCACTAATGAAAAACTGTTTTTT.

The chain carries TRBV9 and TRBJ2-2, with a weak D call TRBD2 (5 bases). The V gene lost 3 bases and the J gene lost 5 bases, with 17 bases spanning the gap. The germline V gene encodes CDR1 SGDLS and CDR2 YYNGEE. This CDR3 is built from 16 residues. CDR3 protein: CASSATGGHGTGELFF. The CDR3 bases are TGTGCCAGCAGCGCCACCGGAGGCCATGGGACCGGGGAGCTGTTTTTT.

The chain employs TRBV7-9 and TRBJ1-4; no clear D gene. The germline V gene encodes CDR1 SEHNR and CDR2 FQNEAQ (reference sequence). Trimming took off 5 bases at V and 5 bases at J, with 9 bases between the two ends. The CDR3 is 13 residues long. CDR3 region: CASSRESNEKLFF. CDR3 bases: TGTGCCAGCAGCCGGGAGTCCAATGAAAAACTGTTTTTT.

The chain carries TRBV6-5 and TRBJ1-4; TRBD1 might be the D (5 bases). This CDR3 region has 13 residues. V was trimmed by 5 bases and J by 8 bases, leaving 12 bases between them. CDR1 is MNHEY, CDR2 SVGAGI, per germline. The CDR3 sequence: CASSRTRGEKLFF. CDR3 DNA: TGTGCCAGCAGTAGGACAAGGGGCGAAAAACTGTTTTTT.

The chain links TRBV19 to TRBJ2-1; TRBD2 is a possible D gene (6 bases). The germline V gene encodes CDR1 LNHDA and CDR2 SQIVND (reference sequence). Trimming took 9 bases from V and 3 from J, leaving 21 bases between them. This CDR3 has 16 residues. The CDR3 region is CASTGPKTSLYNEQFF. The CDR3 DNA is TGTGCCAGCACGGGCCCAAAGACTAGTCTCTACAATGAGCAGTTCTTC.

This chain connects TRBV19 to TRBJ2-7, with D perhaps matching TRBD1 (6 bases). The CDR3 runs to 15 residues. The V end lost 1 base, the J end lost 3 bases, and 13 bases lay between the germline ends. Per germline, CDR1 LNHDA and CDR2 SQIVND (reference sequence). The DNA of the CDR3 is TGTGCCAGTAGTATAGGGGCAGGGGCGAGCTACGAGCAGTACTTC. Protein: CASSIGAGASYEQYF.

About this clone: Other DNA sequences in this specimen translate into the identical CDR3. The CDR3: CASSPRTGAYEQYF. DNA of the CDR3: TGTGCCAGCTCACCTAGGACAGGGGCCTACGAGCAGTACTTC. This chain links TRBV18 with TRBJ2-7; 9 bases are shared with TRBD1. Germline-derived CDR1 and CDR2 are KGHSH and LQKENI. V lost 3 bases, J lost 2 bases, and 2 bases stayed unmatched. CDR3 length: 14 residues.

The chain carries TRBV30 and TRBJ1-2, with D possibly TRBD1 on 5 matching bases. V lost 2 bases and J 1 base, leaving 8 bases between the germline ends. The CDR3 runs 13 residues. Germline V CDR1 and CDR2: GTSNPN, SVGIG (reference sequence). CDR3 sequence: CAWSLDSNYGYTF. The CDR3 DNA reads TGTGCCTGGAGTCTCGACAGTAACTATGGCTACACCTTC.

V is TRBV30 and J is TRBJ2-1, with TRBD2 as a possible D gene (6 bases). The germline V gene has CDR1 GTSNPN and CDR2 SVGIG (reference sequence). The CDR3 sequence is 16 residues long. Trimming took 0 bases from V and 0 from J, leaving 12 bases between them. The DNA of the CDR3 is TGTGCCTGGAGTGTCTTATCCGGGGGCTCCTACAATGAGCAGTTCTTC. Its translation: CAWSVLSGGSYNEQFF.

Worth noting for this clone: At one end, the junction sequence differs from germline, possibly due to a read error. The V and J genes are TRBV7-8 and TRBJ2-7; 8 bases fit TRBD1. Germline V gene sequence: CDR1 SGHVS, CDR2 FQNEAQ. The CDR3 contains 15 residues. CDR3 in DNA: TGTGCCAGCAGCCCTGGACAGGGAATCTCCCACGAGCAGTACTTC. Its protein is CASSPGQGISHEQYF.

The chain has TRBV7-7 and TRBJ2-1; the match to TRBD1 covers 7 bases. This CDR3 has 16 amino acids. Looked up from germline, CDR1 is SSHAT and CDR2 is FNYEAQ (reference sequence). The trim removed 4 bases at V and 0 bases at J, leaving 6 bases unmatched. The CDR3 region is CASSSRTGSSYNEQFF. As DNA, the CDR3 is TGTGCCAGCAGCTCCCGGACAGGCAGCTCCTACAATGAGCAGTTCTTC.

This chain uses TRBV30 with TRBJ2-5; 8 bases match TRBD2. This CDR3 contains 13 residues. V shed 3 bases and J 1 base; nucleotides not matched to a gene: 1. Germline V gene lookup returns CDR1 GTSNPN and CDR2 SVGIG (reference sequence). CDR3 bases: TGTGCCTGGAGCGGGGGGGGCCAAGAGACCCAGTACTTC. Its protein is CAWSGGGQETQYF. The full variable domain, with the rest looked up from reference TRBV30 and TRBJ2-5, is SQTIHQWPATLVQPVGSPLSLECTVEGTSNPNLYWYRQAAGRGLQLLFYSVGIGQISSEVPQNLSASRPQDRQFILSSKKLLLSDSGFYLCAWSGGGQETQYFGPGTRLLVL.

This clone showed up just once. This chain joins TRBV7-6 and TRBJ1-1; a possible D gene is TRBD1 (5 bases). Germline V gives CDR1 SGHVS, CDR2 FNYEAQ. Trimming stripped 3 bases from V and 1 base from J, with 15 bases between. The CDR3 covers 16 residues. The CDR3 region has the DNA TGTGCCAGCAGCTTGTCTCAAGGGGATCCGAACACTGAAGCTTTCTTT. The encoded protein is CASSLSQGDPNTEAFF.

The V and J genes are TRBV30 and TRBJ1-1; 7 bases are a match to TRBD1. This CDR3 comprises 16 residues. V gave up 5 bases and J gave up 1 base; unmatched junction bases: 13. CDR1 GTSNPN and CDR2 SVGIG come from the germline V gene (reference sequence). CDR3 loop: CAWAGGSGGQNTEAFF. For the CDR3, the DNA is TGTGCCTGGGCAGGGGGTAGTGGGGGGCAGAACACTGAAGCTTTCTTT.

The rearrangement links TRBV7-9 to TRBJ1-1, with D tentatively TRBD1 (6 bases). The V gene's germline CDR1 is SEHNR and CDR2 FQNEAQ (reference sequence). CDR3 length: 16 residues. V was cut by 5 bases and J by 0 bases, with 16 bases left in between. CDR3 loop: CASSPRQTGLNTEAFF. The CDR3 nucleotides are TGTGCCAGCAGCCCCCGGCAGACAGGCTTGAACACTGAAGCTTTCTTT.

This chain uses TRBV15 with TRBJ2-1, with D perhaps TRBD1 (6 bases). Trimming shortened V by 5 bases and J by 1 base, and 15 bases separated the two germline ends. The CDR3 totals 16 residues. Germline values: CDR1 LNHNV, CDR2 YYDKDF (reference sequence). CDR3 region: CATSPTTGTSYNEQFF. The CDR3 DNA reads TGTGCCACCAGCCCGACGACAGGTACGTCCTACAATGAGCAGTTCTTC.

Here the CDR3 reads CASSKQGAGYEQYF. DNA of the CDR3: TGTGCCAGCAGCAAACAGGGTGCCGGGTACGAGCAGTACTTC. The V gene is TRBV7-2, the J gene TRBJ2-7, with D possibly being TRBD1 (6 bases). CDR3 length: 14 amino acids. Germline V gene data show CDR1 as SGHTA and CDR2 as FQGNSA. The V end was cut by 5 bases, the J end by 4 bases, with 15 bases between. Filled out from reference TRBV7-2 and TRBJ2-7, the complete variable domain reads GAGVSQSPSNKVTEKGKDVELRCDPISGHTALYWYRQSLGQGLEFLIYFQGNSAPDKSGLPSDRFSAERTGGSVSTLTIQRTQQEDSAVYLCASSKQGAGYEQYFGPGTRLTVT.

The chain couples TRBV28 to TRBJ2-7; 9 nucleotides line up with TRBD2. The CDR3 sequence is 15 residues long. Germline V lookup: CDR1 MDHEN, CDR2 SYDVKM. The V and J ends lost 5 bases and 2 bases, in that order; junction bases with no gene match: 7. Here the CDR3 DNA reads TGTGCCAGCAGTCGCGGACTAGCGCTCGCCTACGAGCAGTACTTC. Amino acid sequence: CASSRGLALAYEQYF.